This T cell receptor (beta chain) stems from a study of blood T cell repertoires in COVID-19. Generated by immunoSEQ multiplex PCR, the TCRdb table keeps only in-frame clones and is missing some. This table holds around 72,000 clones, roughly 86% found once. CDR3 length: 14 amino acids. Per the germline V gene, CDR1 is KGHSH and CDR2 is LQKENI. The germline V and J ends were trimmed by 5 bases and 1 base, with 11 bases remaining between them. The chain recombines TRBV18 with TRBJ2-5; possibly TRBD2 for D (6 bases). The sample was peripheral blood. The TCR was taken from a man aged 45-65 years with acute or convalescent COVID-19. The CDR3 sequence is CASSTTGGQETQYF. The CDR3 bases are TGTGCCAGCTCAACGACCGGGGGCCAAGAGACCCAGTACTTC.